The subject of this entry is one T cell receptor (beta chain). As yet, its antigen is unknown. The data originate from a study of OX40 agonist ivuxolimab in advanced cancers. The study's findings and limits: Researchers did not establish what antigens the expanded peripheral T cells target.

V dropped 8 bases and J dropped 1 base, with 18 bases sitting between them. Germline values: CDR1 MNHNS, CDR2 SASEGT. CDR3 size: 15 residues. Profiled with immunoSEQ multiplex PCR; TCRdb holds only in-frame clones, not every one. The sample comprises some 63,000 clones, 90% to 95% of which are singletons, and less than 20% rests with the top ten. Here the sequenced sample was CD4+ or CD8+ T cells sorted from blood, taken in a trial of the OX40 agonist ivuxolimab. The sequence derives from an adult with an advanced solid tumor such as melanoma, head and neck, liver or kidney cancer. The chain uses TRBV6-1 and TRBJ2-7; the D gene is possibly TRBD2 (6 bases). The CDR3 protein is CASGWEAVVSYEQYF. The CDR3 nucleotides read TGTGCCAGCGGATGGGAGGCTGTCGTTTCCTACGAGCAGTACTTC.